This T cell receptor (beta chain) appears in the sequencing data of a study of blood T cell repertoires in COVID-19. Study-wide background: COVID-19 samples collected from the United States, Italy and Spain covered acute and convalescent phases.

Living in about two dozen US areas, the participants were between roughly 18 and 90 years of age. Germline V gene lookup returns CDR1 SGHVS and CDR2 FNYEAQ. The CDR3 consists of 16 residues. V lost 0 bases and J lost 3, with 14 bases in between. Libraries were prepared by immunoSEQ multiplex PCR; TCRdb keeps only in-frame clonotypes and omits some of them. Of approximately 210,000 clones listed, around four fifths were seen once; the top ten hold approximately 16%. Sequencing used PBMCs or T cells enriched from blood (not recorded which). This chain joins TRBV7-6 and TRBJ1-2; D is perhaps TRBD1 (6 bases). The source is a man aged 35-49 years who had recovered from COVID-19. The CDR3 DNA reads as TGTGCCAGCAGCTTAGCGTTGGCAGGGGCTTACTATGGCTACACCTTC. Amino acid sequence: CASSLALAGAYYGYTF. Looking up the rest from reference TRBV7-6 and TRBJ1-2 gives the full variable domain: GAGVSQSPRYKVTKRGQDVALRCDPISGHVSLYWYRQALGQGPEFLTYFNYEAQQDKSGLPNDRFSAERPEGSISTLTIQRTEQRDSAMYRCASSLALAGAYYGYTFGSGTRLTVV.